These 18 T cell receptor beta chains came from one sample sequenced in a study of OX40 agonist ivuxolimab in advanced cancers. Produced via immunoSEQ multiplex PCR; TCRdb's table is partial and in-frame only. The sample comprises around 26,000 clones, roughly 76% of which are singletons, and around 13% rests with the top ten. The material was CD4+ or CD8+ T cells sorted from blood, obtained in a trial of the OX40 agonist ivuxolimab. These receptors came from an adult with an advanced solid tumor such as melanoma, head and neck, liver or kidney cancer.

This clone showed up just once. The CDR3 spells CASSLALQEGITDTQYF. For the CDR3, the DNA is TGTGCCAGCAGCTTGGCCTTGCAGGAGGGGATCACAGATACGCAGTATTTT. The chain recombines TRBV5-6 with TRBJ2-3; D possibly corresponds to TRBD2 (6 bases). The V gene lost 0 bases and the J gene lost 2 bases, with 16 bases spanning the gap. From germline, CDR1 is SGHDT and CDR2 YYEEEE. This CDR3 comprises 17 residues.

The rearrangement links TRBV4-1 to TRBJ2-2; D gene ambiguous. V dropped 4 bases and J dropped 4 bases, with 4 bases sitting between them. Germline V gives CDR1 MGHRA, CDR2 YSYEKL. The CDR3 covers 12 residues. The chain's CDR3 is CASSRATGELFF. The CDR3, as DNA: TGCGCCAGCAGCCGAGCCACCGGGGAGCTGTTTTTT.

In its sample, this clone was seen a few times. The chain employs TRBV9 and TRBJ2-5; D is undetermined. V lost 4 bases, J lost 5 bases, and 18 bases lay in between. The CDR3 extends over 15 amino acids. Germline V gene sequence: CDR1 SGDLS, CDR2 YYNGEE. The CDR3 DNA sequence: TGTGCCAGCAGCCCGCGGTTTCGGTACGGGGAGACCCAGTACTTC. Amino acid sequence: CASSPRFRYGETQYF. Complete variable domain (other parts from reference TRBV9 and TRBJ2-5): DSGVTQTPKHLITATGQRVTLRCSPRSGDLSVYWYQQSLDQGLQFLIQYYNGEERAKGNILERFSAQQFPDLHSELNLSSLELGDSALYFCASSPRFRYGETQYFGPGTRLLVL.

The DNA of the CDR3 is TGTGCCAGCCGCCGCCGAGCAGGAGGAGGAACTGAAGCTTTCTTT. Amino acids: CASRRRAGGGTEAFF. The chain employs TRBV7-9 and TRBJ1-1; D remains ambiguous. CDR3 length: 15 amino acids. V was pared by 8 bases and J by 5 bases, with 21 bases between. Germline CDR1 SEHNR, CDR2 FQNEAQ (reference sequence).

The V gene is TRBV30, the J gene TRBJ2-7, with unresolved D. V was trimmed by 2 bases and J by 1 base, leaving 3 bases between them. Germline assignment: CDR1 GTSNPN and CDR2 SVGIG (reference sequence). CDR3 length: 11 amino acids. The CDR3 nucleotides are TGTGCCTGGAGTTCATCCTACGAGCAGTACTTC. This sequence encodes CAWSSSYEQYF.

The chain couples TRBV29-1 to TRBJ2-1; D ambiguous. The germline gives CDR1 SQVTM, CDR2 ANQGSEA. The CDR3 has 11 residues. Trimming left V 6 bases short and J 4 bases short, with 7 bases between. The chain's CDR3 is CSVDAYNEQFF. The CDR3 region has the DNA TGCAGCGTCGATGCGTACAATGAGCAGTTCTTC.

V is TRBV9 and J is TRBJ2-7; D perhaps matches TRBD2 (6 bases). The V end was cut by 3 bases, the J end by 5 bases, with 15 bases between. The CDR3 is 14 residues long. From germline, CDR1 is SGDLS and CDR2 YYNGEE. The CDR3 sequence is CASSETDAGHEQYF. The CDR3 DNA follows: TGTGCCAGCAGCGAGACAGATGCGGGGCACGAGCAGTACTTC.

The chain couples TRBV6-6 to TRBJ1-5; TRBD1 matches at 8 bases. Germline V gene data show CDR1 as MNHNY and CDR2 as SVGAGI (reference sequence). The V and J ends lost 0 bases and 6 bases, in that order; junction bases with no gene match: 7. This CDR3 comprises 16 residues. Written as DNA, the CDR3 is TGTGCCAGCAGTTACTCGGAGGCAGGGGGCGGTCAGCCCCAGCATTTT. Residues: CASSYSEAGGGQPQHF.

V gene TRBV4-3 combines with J gene TRBJ2-7; no clear D gene. The CDR3 has 14 residues. Trimming stripped 1 base from V and 3 bases from J, with 10 bases between. The V gene's germline CDR1 is LGHNA and CDR2 YSLEER. CDR3 in DNA: TGCGCCAGCAGCCAAGCAGTTAGGGACTACGAGCAGTACTTC. This gives the protein CASSQAVRDYEQYF.

The J gene is TRBJ2-5, the V gene TRBV6-1, with D tentatively TRBD1 (6 bases). Trimming removed 5 bases from V and 5 bases from J, with 12 bases in between. CDR3 length: 13 residues. CDR1 and CDR2 from the germline V gene are MNHNS and SASEGT. CDR3: CASSQQGRETQYF. In DNA, the CDR3 is TGTGCCAGCAGTCAACAGGGCCGGGAGACCCAGTACTTC.

The V gene is TRBV27, the J gene TRBJ2-6; no clear D. The CDR3 extends over 12 amino acids. In germline, CDR1 is MNHEY, CDR2 SMNVEV (reference sequence). V was cut by 5 bases and J by 2 bases, with 1 base left in between. The DNA of the CDR3 is TGTGCCAGCAGTCCTGGGGCCAACGTCCTGACTTTC. Its protein product is CASSPGANVLTF.

A single count supports this clone. This chain joins TRBV4-1 and TRBJ2-4; D may be TRBD1 (6 bases). This CDR3 contains 14 residues. V lost 6 bases to trimming and J lost 7 bases, with 16 bases between them. The germline gives CDR1 MGHRA, CDR2 YSYEKL. This CDR3 reads CASSSGAGINIQYF. The CDR3 coding sequence is TGCGCCAGCAGTTCAGGGGCAGGTATCAACATTCAGTACTTC.

This sequence joins TRBV7-6 and TRBJ2-2; weak D call: TRBD2 (5 bases). This CDR3 is 17 amino acids long. Germline V gene sequence: CDR1 SGHVS, CDR2 FNYEAQ. V was shortened by 5 bases and J by 5 bases, with 21 bases between the two germline ends. The CDR3 bases are TGTGCCAGCAGCCTACTACTAGGCCCCGGTTTTACCGGGGAGCTGTTTTTT. Translation gives CASSLLLGPGFTGELFF.

The chain uses TRBV7-9 and TRBJ2-7; D might be TRBD1 (6 bases). CDR1 and CDR2 from the germline V gene are SEHNR and FQNEAQ (reference sequence). V was clipped by 5 bases and J by 3 bases, with 14 bases between them. The CDR3 length is 14 residues. CDR3 nucleotides: TGTGCCAGCAGCCCAGGGACACAAATCTACGAGCAGTACTTC. Protein sequence: CASSPGTQIYEQYF.

This sequence joins TRBV6-4 and TRBJ2-2, with 8 bases matching TRBD2. This CDR3 has 17 amino acids. CDR1 and CDR2 (germline): MRHNA, SNTAGT. The junction had 6 bases not matched to a gene; V was cut back by 0 bases and J by 3 bases. CDR3 sequence: CASSDSPGGAYTGELFF. CDR3 nucleotides: TGTGCCAGCAGTGACTCTCCCGGGGGGGCCTACACCGGGGAGCTGTTTTTT.

The chain combines TRBV5-6 with TRBJ2-7, with 7 bases lining up with TRBD1. V lost 1 base to trimming and J lost 0 bases; unmatched junction nucleotides: 7. This CDR3 region has 16 residues. The germline V gene encodes CDR1 SGHDT and CDR2 YYEEEE. CDR3 sequence reads: CASSLLYRDSSYEQYF. The CDR3 nucleotides read TGTGCCAGCAGCTTGTTATACAGGGACAGCTCCTACGAGCAGTACTTC. Combining the CDR3 with reference TRBV5-6 and TRBJ2-7 gives the whole variable domain DAGVTQSPTHLIKTRGQQVTLRCSPKSGHDTVSWYQQALGQGPQFIFQYYEEEERQRGNFPDRFSGHQFPNYSSELNVNALLLGDSALYLCASSLLYRDSSYEQYFGPGTRLTVT.

This clone counts as medium-sized. The chain is built from TRBV12-5 and TRBJ2-2; 7 bases align to TRBD2. Germline V gene lookup returns CDR1 LGHNT and CDR2 FRNRAP. Losses at the gene ends were 2 bases for V and 7 bases for J; bases not matched to a gene: 10. The CDR3 contains 16 residues. The chain's CDR3 is CASGLSTSGEIGELFF. The CDR3 DNA is TGTGCTAGTGGTTTGAGTACCAGCGGGGAAATCGGGGAGCTGTTTTTT.

This clone was seen a few times. The CDR3 here is CASSVNTRPGYGYTF. CDR3 in DNA: TGTGCCAGCAGCGTTAACACTCGGCCGGGGTATGGCTACACCTTC. The genes are TRBV9 and TRBJ1-2; D ambiguous. Trimming removed 2 bases from V and 5 bases from J, with 16 bases in between. This CDR3 has 15 residues. The germline gives CDR1 SGDLS, CDR2 YYNGEE.